One sample yielded the 5 T cell receptor beta chains listed below, sequenced in a study of CD8 T cells in Susac syndrome. RNA, at about 0.45 to 1 ug, was reverse transcribed with random hexamers. TCRdb analysed the immunoSEQ multiplex PCR reads with MiXCR anew, one entry per CDR3 protein. The sample lists about 120,000 distinct CDR3 sequences, around 94% occurring once. Input material: CD4+ T cells from PBMCs. Receptor source: a human donor with multiple sclerosis.

The chain has TRBV4-1 and TRBJ1-5; the D is unclear. Trimming stripped 0 bases from V and 6 bases from J, with 21 bases between. The germline CDR1 and CDR2 sequences are MGHRA and YSYEKL. This CDR3 is 18 amino acids long. The DNA for the CDR3 is TGCGCCAGCAGCCAAGAGTTGGGGTCACTCCGAGGGCGTCAGCCCCAGCATTTT. It is translated as CASSQELGSLRGRQPQHF.

The chain uses TRBV13 and TRBJ1-6; tentatively, D is TRBD1 (5 bases). Trimming left V 3 bases short and J 9 bases short, with 15 bases between. Germline CDR1 and CDR2: PRHDT and FYEKMQ (reference sequence). There are 15 residues in the CDR3. CDR3 DNA: TGTGCCAGCAGCTTCAACCCGGGCGGGGGTTCACCCCTCCACTTT. As protein: CASSFNPGGGSPLHF.

The V gene is TRBV5-1, the J gene TRBJ1-4; D is possibly TRBD1 (5 bases). CDR1 SGHRS and CDR2 YFSETQ come from the germline V gene. The CDR3 contains 14 residues. The V gene lost 4 bases and the J gene lost 6 bases, with 13 bases spanning the gap. This CDR3 reads CASSPGAGDEKLFF. The DNA for the CDR3 is TGCGCCAGCAGCCCTGGGGCGGGCGATGAAAAACTGTTTTTT. The full variable domain, with the rest looked up from reference TRBV5-1 and TRBJ1-4, is KAGVTQTPRYLIKTRGQQVTLSCSPISGHRSVSWYQQTPGQGLQFLFEYFSETQRNKGNFPGRFSGRQFSNSRSEMNVSTLELGDSALYLCASSPGAGDEKLFFGSGTQLSVL.

This chain connects TRBV20-1 to TRBJ2-7; no clear D. Germline V lookup: CDR1 DFQATT, CDR2 SNEGSKA (reference sequence). Trimming stripped 3 bases from V and 1 base from J, with 10 bases between. The CDR3 sequence is 13 residues long. The CDR3 region is CSASTDRSYEQYF. The CDR3 bases are TGCAGTGCTAGCACGGACCGATCCTACGAGCAGTACTTC.

V and J are TRBV5-1 and TRBJ2-3; 9 positions match TRBD1. J was trimmed by 6 bases and V by 4 bases; bases with no gene match: 6. The CDR3 contains 14 residues. Germline V lookup: CDR1 SGHRS, CDR2 YFSETQ. CDR3 amino acids: CASSQGQGGDTQYF. DNA for the CDR3: TGCGCCAGCAGCCAGGGACAGGGAGGGGATACGCAGTATTTT.